One sample yielded the 10 T cell receptor beta chains listed below, sequenced in a study of shared clonotypes between healthy human individuals. Profiling relied on immunoSEQ multiplex PCR, and the TCRdb table lists in-frame clones only, not all of them. Of 1 million to 1.2 million clones in the sample, 77% were seen once. The source material was memory CD4+ T cells from PBMCs. Subset described: CD45RA-negative fraction. These receptors came from a man between 18 and 29 years old in good health. Some clones in this sample may be carry-over from other donors' samples.

The chain has TRBV5-4 and TRBJ2-7; D is perhaps TRBD2 (6 bases). Trimming pared 0 bases from V and 2 bases from J, leaving 9 bases between. This CDR3 comprises 14 residues. CDR1 is SGHNT, CDR2 YYREEE, per germline (reference sequence). The CDR3 sequence: CASSLAGGAYEQYF. Here the CDR3 DNA reads TGTGCCAGCAGCTTGGCAGGCGGGGCCTACGAGCAGTACTTC.

The genes are TRBV6-5 and TRBJ1-6, with 10 bases matching TRBD1. This CDR3 spans 14 amino acids. With 6 bases clipped from V and 8 bases from J, the junction kept 4 bases outside the gene matches. Germline lookup yields CDR1 MNHEY and CDR2 SVGAGI. The CDR3 loop is CASSAGTGDSPLHF. CDR3 sequence (DNA): TGTGCCAGCAGCGCCGGGACAGGGGATTCACCCCTCCACTTT.

This clone has only one observation. The V and J genes are TRBV27 and TRBJ2-7; D uncertain. V was clipped by 2 bases and J by 2 bases, with 16 bases between them. Germline CDR1 MNHEY, CDR2 SMNVEV (reference sequence). This CDR3 contains 16 residues. The CDR3 DNA is TGTGCCAGCAGTTTAATGTGGTCTCCACGAACCTACGAGCAGTACTTC. It specifies CASSLMWSPRTYEQYF.

The chain uses TRBV5-1 and TRBJ2-1; no definite D call. Germline V gene data show CDR1 as SGHRS and CDR2 as YFSETQ. The length of the CDR3 is 18 residues. Deletions cut 1 base from V and 3 bases from J, with 20 bases between. Written as DNA, the CDR3 is TGCGCCAGCAGCTTGAGGGCTCAACCCCGTTCGAGCTACAATGAGCAGTTCTTC. Encoded protein: CASSLRAQPRSSYNEQFF.

This clone was detected a few times. This CDR3 is CASSSHSLVVGTGELFF. CDR3 bases: TGTGCCAGCAGCTCCCACTCGTTGGTCGTTGGCACCGGGGAGCTGTTTTTT. The rearrangement uses TRBV7-3 and TRBJ2-2; D gene ambiguous. There are 17 residues in the CDR3. Germline V gene lookup returns CDR1 SGHTA and CDR2 FQGTGA. V lost 4 bases and J lost 4, with 19 bases in between. The full variable domain, in which reference TRBV7-3 and TRBJ2-2 provide the parts outside the CDR3, is GAGVSQTPSNKVTEKGKYVELRCDPISGHTALYWYRQSLGQGPEFLIYFQGTGAADDSGLPNDRFFAVRPEGSVSTLKIQRTERGDSAVYLCASSSHSLVVGTGELFFGEGSRLTVL.

The chain employs TRBV5-1 and TRBJ2-1, with TRBD2 identical over 9 bases. V shed 0 bases and J 4 bases; nucleotides not matched to a gene: 11. The CDR3 totals 18 residues. Germline loops: CDR1 SGHRS, CDR2 YFSETQ. Here the CDR3 DNA reads TGCGCCAGCAGCTTGGAGCCAGCGGGAGGAGGGATTTACAATGAGCAGTTCTTC. Its protein is CASSLEPAGGGIYNEQFF.

V gene TRBV19 combines with J gene TRBJ1-5; D remains unclear. V was shortened by 3 bases and J by 4 bases, with 10 bases between the two germline ends. CDR3 length: 14 residues. Germline CDR1 and CDR2: LNHDA and SQIVND (reference sequence). The CDR3 is CASSIPGPNQPQHF. The CDR3 DNA reads TGTGCCAGTAGTATTCCGGGCCCTAATCAGCCCCAGCATTTT.

The chain employs TRBV6-5 and TRBJ2-7; D gene unclear. The CDR3 sequence is 11 residues long. V shed 2 bases and J shed 6 bases, with 5 bases lying between them. The germline CDR1 and CDR2 sequences are MNHEY and SVGAGI. The CDR3 reads CASSYKAEQYF. CDR3 nucleotides: TGTGCCAGCAGTTACAAGGCCGAGCAGTACTTC.

V gene TRBV28 combines with J gene TRBJ2-1; D gene uncertain. In germline, CDR1 is MDHEN, CDR2 SYDVKM. Trimming removed 3 bases at V and 8 bases at J, with 5 bases between. This CDR3 region has 11 residues. DNA for the CDR3: TGTGCCAGCAGTTTGCAGTATGAGCAGTTCTTC. This translates into CASSLQYEQFF.

V is TRBV5-6 and J is TRBJ2-5, with D possibly TRBD2 on 6 matching bases. V lost 0 bases, J lost 5 bases, and 8 bases lay in between. This CDR3 has 13 amino acids. Germline CDR1 is SGHDT and CDR2 is YYEEEE. CDR3 protein: CASSLAGAETQYF. The CDR3, as DNA: TGTGCCAGCAGCTTGGCGGGAGCGGAGACCCAGTACTTC. The entire variable domain, with the rest obtained from reference TRBV5-6 and TRBJ2-5, is as follows: DAGVTQSPTHLIKTRGQQVTLRCSPKSGHDTVSWYQQALGQGPQFIFQYYEEEERQRGNFPDRFSGHQFPNYSSELNVNALLLGDSALYLCASSLAGAETQYFGPGTRLLVL.